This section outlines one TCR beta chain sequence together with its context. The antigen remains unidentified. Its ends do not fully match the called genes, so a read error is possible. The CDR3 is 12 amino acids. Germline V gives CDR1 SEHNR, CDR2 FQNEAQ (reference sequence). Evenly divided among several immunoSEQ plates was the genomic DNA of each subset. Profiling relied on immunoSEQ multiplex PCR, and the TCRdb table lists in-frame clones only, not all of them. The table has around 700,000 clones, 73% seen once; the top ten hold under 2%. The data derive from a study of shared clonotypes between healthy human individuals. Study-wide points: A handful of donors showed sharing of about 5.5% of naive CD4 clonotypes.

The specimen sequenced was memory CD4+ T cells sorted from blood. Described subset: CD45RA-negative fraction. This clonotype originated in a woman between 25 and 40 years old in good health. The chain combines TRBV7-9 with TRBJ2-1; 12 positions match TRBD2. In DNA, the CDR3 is TGTGCCAGCAGCTCCGGGCTAGCGGGAGGGATCTTC. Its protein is CASSSGLAGGIF.